The clone carrying this T cell receptor (beta chain) was recorded many times. Combining a sample-barcoded 5' primer with a J-beta primer mix, a second PCR ran for roughly 7 to 12 cycles. A single record per CDR3 protein comes from TCRdb applying MiXCR to the 5' RACE reads. The sample yields 600,000 or so distinct CDR3 sequences, approximately 30% seen once. This specimen comes from a study of blood T cells in healthy people across ages. The CDR3 covers 13 residues. Trimming cost V 4 bases and J 2 bases, with 11 bases left between them. The germline CDR1 and CDR2 sequences are DFQATT and SNEGSKA (reference sequence).

This chain joins TRBV20-1 and TRBJ1-2; D is ambiguous. The TCR was taken from a woman older than 75 in good health. Sequencing was carried out using blood. CDR3 protein: CSATLTENYGYTF. DNA of the CDR3: TGCAGTGCTACTCTGACGGAAAACTATGGCTACACCTTC.